This TCR beta chain was sequenced for a study of T cell changes during pregnancy in multiple sclerosis. Only in-frame clones appear in the TCRdb table, and some are missing; sequencing was by immunoSEQ multiplex PCR. Among more than 70,000 clones, approximately 92% were seen once, and the ten largest hold over 2%. The ends were cut back, 7 bases at V and 2 bases at J, with 14 bases in the middle. Germline V CDR1 and CDR2: SNHLY, FYNNEI. This CDR3 contains 14 residues. Specimen: peripheral blood, collected before pregnancy. The sequence came from a female donor with multiple sclerosis, enrolled in a pregnancy study. V gene TRBV2 combines with J gene TRBJ1-1, with D unresolved. Here the CDR3 reads CASKLRSVNTEAFF. CDR3 DNA: TGTGCCAGCAAACTCAGGTCAGTCAACACTGAAGCTTTCTTT. Filled out from reference TRBV2 and TRBJ1-1, the complete variable domain reads EPEVTQTPSHQVTQMGQEVILRCVPISNHLYFYWYRQILGQKVEFLVSFYNNEISEKSEIFDDQFSVERPDGSNFTLKIRSTKLEDSAMYFCASKLRSVNTEAFFGQGTRLTVV.